These T cell receptor beta chains were read from a single sample in a study of T cells in Graves' hyperthyroidism and ophthalmopathy. TCRdb reprocessed the multiplex PCR reads via MiXCR and lists one record per CDR3 protein. The sample carries hundreds of thousands of distinct CDR3 sequences, 14% recorded once. Sequencing was performed on blood. The source is a woman under 30 with Graves' hyperthyroidism. The conserved cysteine and the conserved F or W are not part of the CDR3 here. Not all rows give a size; the values are once, few, many and, for expanded clones, a class.

v_gene | abundance | CDR3aa
TRBV4-1 | many | ASSQDRLAGLSSYNEQF
TRBV18 | NA | ASSPELNEKLF
TRBV6-1 | few | ASSSSIWRGEAF
TRBV20-1 | many | SAELTGTGELF
TRBV5-4 | NA | ASGGREETQY
TRBV20-1 | NA | SAEAGGPNEQF
TRBV2 | many | ASSIGTSGETQY
TRBV6-2/TRBV6-3 | few | ATTVPYRGGYT
TRBV12-3/TRBV12-4 | many | ASRSRETSYEQY
TRBV27 | NA | ASRYGTGTTEAS
TRBV12-3/TRBV12-4 | NA | ATLRLIRTNTQY
TRBV27 | NA | ASSLWPGCYSGANVLT
TRBV29-1 | NA | SARTGENTGELF
TRBV20-1 | NA | SARDPGTDTQY
TRBV9 | NA | ASSRTSGSYTGELF
TRBV14 | NA | ASSQFGGNTEAF
TRBV7-2 | NA | ASSLVGAGGGGGGQETQY
TRBV28 | NA | ASSLSGQRKSSYNEQF
TRBV7-9 | NA | ASSLSDSGELF
TRBV25-1 | few | ASSEWGTGGGETQY
TRBV20-1 | many | SAGDTVSYEQY
TRBV28 | many | ASSIRGWSGYT
TRBV5-8 | many | ASSRLGYQETQY
TRBV6-2/TRBV6-3 | few | ASSIGIIGGQPQH
TRBV2 | few | ASSVSTSTDTQY
TRBV27 | few | ASSSRDRGRSTEAF
TRBV6-1 | many | ASSEVLTGEQF
TRBV7-9 | many | ASRGRTGSIDTQY
TRBV4-1 | NA | ASSQDPRTNGYT
TRBV7-6 | NA | ASSLPSWLAGVGSYNEQF
TRBV2 | few | ASNRLAVQQETQY
TRBV6-1 | many | ASSSTGTGVSNQPQH
TRBV11-2 | few | ASSFLGGTPNEQF
TRBV6-1 | many | ASPRISTGGYEQY
TRBV5-5 | NA | ASSHRTVPDTQY
TRBV11-1 | many | ASISRAPRDRGQTTGNTIY
TRBV5-4 | few | ASSTETPGLVANEQF
TRBV24-1 | few | ATSDLPNRGQQF
TRBV7-2 | few | ASSLEGPGLADIQETQY
TRBV7-9 | many | ASSRSGGNEQF
TRBV27 | NA | ATAQGAGANVLT
TRBV20-1 | NA | SAPGQGVNTEAF
TRBV29-1 | few | SVGGPGTLSYNEQF
TRBV9 | once | ASSVRDDGVRTEAF
TRBV9 | NA | ASSAATSGRPYEQY
TRBV12-3/TRBV12-4 | few | ASSSPDRTNNEKLF
TRBV12-3/TRBV12-4 | few | ASSLLLAGNEQF
TRBV6-1 | many | ASTPKRDYGYT
TRBV25-1 | few | ASSDGQGWETQY
TRBV9 | many | ASSGTSVYNEQF
TRBV4-3 | NA | ASSQVNTGYYEQY